Listed below are T cell receptor beta chains from one sample, sequenced in a study of Tregs in tolerant kidney transplant recipients. Repertoires were generated with immunoSEQ multiplex PCR, while TCRdb's copy carries only in-frame clones and drops some. Of about 240,000 clones listed, 84% are singletons. What was sequenced was CD4+ T cells from blood. These receptor sequences come from a human donor in good health. Each CDR3 is given without its conserved first and last residue. Only part of the rows carry a size: once, few, many, or a class if the clone is expanded.

TRBV2	-	ASSDSKLQGRF
TRBV7-7	-	ASSSGTGGTGELF
TRBV7-8	-	ASSFQGQGTEAF
TRBV5-1	-	ASTKGGDDEKLF
TRBV23-1	-	ASSRQRGPVLYEQY
TRBV5-6	once	ASSTPGGTSTDTQY
TRBV5-4	-	ASSLRLAGGPYEQY
TRBV11-2	-	ASSPPFSTDTQY
TRBV30	-	AWSRQGAEEQY
TRBV10-3	-	ATRDRATNEKLF
TRBV27	-	ASHGRLNTEAF
TRBV12-5	few	ASGLGQGPNQPQH
TRBV27	-	ASSLPGPTYEQY
TRBV7-8	-	ASSLGLAGAGSHETQY
TRBV6-1	-	ASSGGTQETQY
TRBV10-2	-	ATAWDSGNTIY
TRBV11-1	-	ASTAGLAGGYEQY
TRBV5-5	-	ASSRAGTGSSYEQY
TRBV6-1	few	ASSGQDFYGYT
TRBV18	once	ASSPPGFLAKNIQY
TRBV2	-	ASSRRAGANVLT
TRBV19	-	ASSIGTGEYEQY
TRBV2	once	ASRVTGNTEAF
TRBV7-6	-	ASSPSRRKGKNEQY
TRBV7-6	-	ASSAGVPRKGGYEQY
TRBV5-4	-	ASSGALGALYEQY
TRBV9	-	ASKRGTEANTGELF
TRBV5-4	-	ASSKGMAGGLN
TRBV19	-	ASSLQGWETQY
TRBV5-1	-	ASSPGTGYGYT
TRBV5-1	-	ASPMEVDFTEAF
TRBV6-1	few	ASSEAGVINEQY
TRBV6-1	-	ASTGTPEDGYT
TRBV2	-	ASSVLRVSNQPQH
TRBV7-6	-	ASSRRNTGELF
TRBV10-1	-	ASSESLGGYEQY
TRBV5-6	-	ASSLDEGHGYGYT
TRBV5-1	-	AGSAGTYRDNEQF
TRBV7-2	few	ASSPKTGDYGYT
TRBV7-6	-	ASSLAPRTSGGRNEQF